The rows below give T cell receptor beta chains drawn from one sample of a study of T-cell memory formation after mild COVID-19. MiXCR, run by TCRdb on the 5' RACE reads, gives a single entry per CDR3 protein. The sample includes fewer than 450,000 distinct CDR3 sequences, roughly 26% seen only once; the top ten take 8.8%. The sequenced sample consisted of PBMCs or a T cell subset sorted from them (not recorded which). The receptors here all came from an adult woman who had mild COVID-19 (a few samples of this study predate the infection). Cell type and time point are not known. Each CDR3 is given with its conserved first and last residue. The order of the fields is CDR3 protein, CDR3 DNA, J gene, D gene, clone size, V gene. D genes are given only for firm matches. A clone size is listed for some rows: how often the clone was seen (once, few, many), or a class if it is expanded.

CASSQSGLAPSTDTQYF TGTGCCAGCAGCCAGAGTGGGCTAGCGCCTAGCACAGATACGCAGTATTTT TRBJ2-3 . few TRBV7-9
CASSVGGTLYGYTF TGTGCCAGCAGTGTCGGGGGAACCCTCTATGGCTACACCTTC TRBJ1-2 . few TRBV2
CATSDFGTSGTGELFF TGTGCCACCAGTGACTTTGGGACTAGCGGCACCGGGGAGCTGTTTTTT TRBJ2-2 TRBD2 . TRBV24-1
CSVASDTTPPEQYF TGCAGCGTCGCCAGCGACACGACTCCCCCCGAGCAGTACTTC TRBJ2-7 . few TRBV29-1
CASTDSGESTDTQYF TGTGCCAGTACGGATAGCGGGGAAAGCACAGATACGCAGTATTTT TRBJ2-3 TRBD2 . TRBV7-3
CATSRGLAGGETQYF TGTGCCACCAGCAGAGGGCTAGCGGGTGGAGAGACCCAGTACTTC TRBJ2-5 TRBD2 . TRBV15
CAIRGTGSYEQYF TGTGCCATCAGGGGGACAGGGTCCTACGAGCAGTACTTC TRBJ2-7 TRBD1 few TRBV10-3
CASSLVHSGNTIYF TGTGCCAGCAGCTTGGTCCACTCTGGAAACACCATATATTTT TRBJ1-3 . few TRBV5-8
CASSYGAGGRNEQYF TGTGCCAGCAGTTACGGTGCCGGGGGGCGGAACGAGCAGTACTTC TRBJ2-7 . few TRBV6-2/TRBV6-3
CASRRAGEAFF TGTGCCAGCAGGAGGGCCGGTGAAGCTTTCTTT TRBJ1-1 . few TRBV2
CASSLTGTSGRNTGELFF TGCGCCAGCAGCCTCACCGGGACTAGCGGGAGGAACACCGGGGAGCTGTTTTTT TRBJ2-2 TRBD2 . TRBV4-3
CASSYSNRDRGSQYF TGTGCCAGCAGTTACTCAAACCGGGACAGGGGTTCGCAGTACTTC TRBJ2-7 TRBD1 few TRBV6-5
CASSVDGSGQPQHF TGTGCCAGCAGCGTAGATGGGTCGGGGCAGCCCCAGCATTTT TRBJ1-5 . many TRBV9
CASSPWGQGEDYEQYF TGTGCCAGCAGCCCGTGGGGACAGGGGGAGGACTACGAGCAGTACTTC TRBJ2-7 TRBD1 . TRBV4-2
CASSIRTGVGGELFF TGTGCCAGCAGCATACGGACAGGGGTCGGCGGGGAGCTGTTTTTT TRBJ2-2 TRBD1 . TRBV14
CSVEIGGGGKTQYF TGCAGCGTTGAAATAGGGGGCGGAGGAAAGACCCAGTACTTC TRBJ2-5 TRBD1 once TRBV29-1
CASSHLPREQYF TGTGCCAGCAGCCACCTTCCCCGCGAGCAGTACTTC TRBJ2-7 . few TRBV6-2/TRBV6-3
CATGANTGELFF TGTGCCACGGGGGCGAACACCGGGGAGCTGTTTTTT TRBJ2-2 . . TRBV12-3/TRBV12-4
CATSSDAGGIDTQYF TGTGCCACCAGTTCGGACGCGGGGGGAATAGATACGCAGTATTTT TRBJ2-3 TRBD2 few TRBV24-1
CASSRDWVDTDTQYF TGTGCCAGCAGTCGGGACTGGGTGGACACAGATACGCAGTATTTT TRBJ2-3 . few TRBV12-3/TRBV12-4
CASSPGQANYGYTF TGTGCCAGCTCACCGGGACAGGCCAACTATGGCTACACCTTC TRBJ1-2 TRBD1 . TRBV18
CASSRMTGLPSYEQYF TGTGCCAGCAGCCGAATGACGGGGCTGCCCTCCTACGAGCAGTACTTC TRBJ2-7 . . TRBV7-8
CASSQGASSGDTQYF TGCGCCAGCAGCCAAGGGGCTTCAAGCGGAGATACGCAGTATTTT TRBJ2-3 . . TRBV4-1
CAITLDRRPYGYTF TGTGCCATCACCCTGGACAGGAGGCCCTATGGCTACACCTTC TRBJ1-2 TRBD1 . TRBV10-3
CASSRVMNTEAFF TGTGCCAGCAGCCGAGTAATGAACACTGAAGCTTTCTTT TRBJ1-1 . . TRBV27
CASRGPGSFSPLHF TGTGCCAGCAGGGGGCCAGGGTCCTTTTCACCCCTCCACTTT TRBJ1-6 . . TRBV12-3/TRBV12-4
CSARPTGGYEQYF TGCAGTGCTAGGCCTACAGGGGGCTACGAGCAGTACTTC TRBJ2-7 TRBD1 . TRBV20-1
CASSSLAGTSYEQYF TGTGCCAGCAGTTCCCTAGCAGGGACCTCCTACGAGCAGTACTTC TRBJ2-7 . few TRBV6-6
CASSFPRAGGRGDEQFF TGTGCCAGCAGCTTCCCCCGGGCGGGAGGGCGAGGGGATGAGCAGTTCTTC TRBJ2-1 TRBD2 . TRBV6-2/TRBV6-3
CASSLGPLADEQFF TGCGCCAGCAGCTTGGGTCCCTTGGCCGATGAGCAGTTCTTC TRBJ2-1 . . TRBV5-1
CASSSGTTPQETQYF TGCGCCAGCAGCTCCGGGACTACGCCTCAAGAGACCCAGTACTTC TRBJ2-5 TRBD2 . TRBV5-1
CASSAPREAGGDPEQFF TGTGCCAGCAGCGCCCCGCGGGAAGCGGGAGGCGATCCGGAGCAGTTCTTC TRBJ2-1 TRBD2 many TRBV25-1
CASRGGAASGESTDTQYF TGTGCCAGCAGAGGGGGGGCCGCTTCTGGGGAGAGCACAGATACGCAGTATTTT TRBJ2-3 . . TRBV7-9
CASSVLDNEQFF TGTGCCAGCAGCGTACTCGACAATGAGCAGTTCTTC TRBJ2-1 . few TRBV9